A single sample is the source of the 14 T cell receptor delta chains below, sequenced in a study of γδ T cells in repeated Plasmodium falciparum infection. TCRdb reanalysed the multiplex PCR reads with CATT. In the table there are tens of thousands of delta-chain clones, over 0.75% of which are singletons. Bulk repertoires came from Vgamma9/Vdelta2+ or Vdelta2-negative gammadelta T cells flow-sorted from PBMC. The specimen was gamma-delta T cells from blood. Source of these receptors: a pool of human donors (malaria-infected and uninfected, not separated).

With respect to this clone: A single base is all that separates this from a far larger clone, so a read error is likely. The identical CDR3 is also encoded by other nucleotide sequences in the sample. This chain links TRDV1 with TRDJ1; D perhaps matches TRDD3 (5 bases). Germline matching of the DNA provided the J gene here, since TCRdb leaves it blank. This CDR3 is built from 25 residues. CDR1 TSWWSYY and CDR2 QGS come from the germline V gene. The CDR3 DNA is TGTGCCCTTGGGGAACTGGATAAGCTTAACCAACGCCGTGTCTTTCATTGGGGTGCGCCCGATAAACTCATCTTT. It yields the protein CALGELDKLNQRRVFHWGAPDKLIF.

In regard to this clone: The amino acid sequence in TCRdb belongs to a much larger clone and departs from this DNA's translation at residue 13, likely a sequencing read error; the sequence shown is translated from the DNA. The chain links TRDV2 to TRDJ1; either TRDD2 or TRDD3 may fit D (6 bases each). TCRdb lists no J gene, so it was determined here by aligning the DNA to germline. The CDR3 has 18 residues. The germline CDR1 and CDR2 sequences are GEAIGNYY and EKD. Trimming shortened V by 3 bases and J by 4 bases, and 26 bases separated the two germline ends. The CDR3 nucleotides are TGTGCCTGTGACCAAATGGCCTTCCCGGGGGACGGGAACGATAAACTCATCTTT. Its translation: CACDQMAFPGDGNDKLIF.

On this clone itself: This sequence is one base from a far larger clone and is likely a read error. The sample has other DNA sequences that encode this CDR3 too. CDR3 loop: CALKTGGDTLTAQLFF. The DNA of the CDR3 is TGTGCTCTCAAGACGGGTGGGGATACGTTGACGGCACAACTCTTCTTT. The chain couples TRDV1 to TRDJ2; 9 bases match TRDD3. The J gene was not available in TCRdb and was assigned here by matching the DNA to germline segments. Germline lookup yields CDR1 TSWWSYY and CDR2 QGS. The CDR3 totals 16 residues.

Concerning this clone: A far bigger clonotype differs at one base, so this is likely a read error. Other DNA sequences in the same sample also yield this CDR3. The rearrangement uses TRDV2 and TRDJ1; the D gene is possibly TRDD3 (5 bases). The J gene was missing in TCRdb and was found by matching the end of the DNA to germline. This CDR3 contains 16 residues. Looked up from germline, CDR1 is GEAIGNYY and CDR2 is EKD. Written as DNA, the CDR3 is TGCGCCTGTGACACCGTGGGGCTCCCTTACACCGATAAACTCATCTTT. Its protein is CACDTVGLPYTDKLIF.

For this clone: The protein given by TCRdb reflects a much larger clone and differs at residue 7 from this DNA's translation, likely from a read error; the protein shown is the DNA's translation. This chain links TRDV2 with TRDJ1, with D possibly being TRDD3 (5 bases). TCRdb supplies no J gene; here it was assigned by aligning the nucleotide sequence to germline. Germline CDR1 and CDR2: GEAIGNYY and EKD. V lost 0 bases to trimming and J lost 3 bases, with 16 bases between them. The CDR3 has 16 amino acids. The CDR3 DNA is TGTGCCTGTGACACCCTGAGGGATGAGGAAGCCGATAAACTCATCTTT. Translating gives CACDTLRDEEADKLIF.

This clone appeared many times. The TCRdb record carries a much larger clone's protein, which differs from this DNA's translation at residue 3; a read error is the likely cause, and the protein listed here is the DNA translation. V and J are TRDV1 and TRDJ1; 8 bases fit TRDD3. Germline CDR1 reads TSWWSYY; CDR2 reads QGS. CDR3 size: 17 residues. V shed 10 bases, J shed 0 bases, and the junction held 16 bases outside the gene matches. CDR3 protein: CAPGWGNTLQYTDKLIF. The CDR3 nucleotides read TGTGCTCCTGGCTGGGGGAACACCCTTCAGTACACCGATAAACTCATCTTT.

This clone has only a few counts. The protein that TCRdb holds for this DNA derives from a much larger clone and differs from the translated DNA at residue 8, which likely indicates a read error; the protein shown here is translated from the DNA. The chain uses TRDV1 and TRDJ3; D could derive from TRDD2 or TRDD3 (5 bases each). TCRdb supplies no J gene; here it was assigned by aligning the nucleotide sequence to germline. V was trimmed by 5 bases and J by 2 bases, leaving 25 bases between them. Looked up from germline, CDR1 is TSWWSYY and CDR2 is QGS. This CDR3 is built from 21 residues. The CDR3 here is CALGTTSSLTWDPWDTRQMFF. In DNA form, the CDR3 reads TGTGCTCTTGGGACAACGTCTTCCCTTACCTGGGACCCCTGGGACACCCGACAGATGTTTTTC.

This clone was seen only a few times. TCRdb's entry gives the protein of a much larger clone, which mismatches this DNA's translation at residue 3, likely from a read error; the protein reported here is translated from the DNA. This chain uses TRDV1 with TRDJ1, with 10 bases matching TRDD3. This CDR3 has 24 residues. Germline CDR1 and CDR2: TSWWSYY and QGS. DNA for the CDR3: TGTGCTATTGGGGTAAACCATAGGGGGCCTCGACTGGGCTGGGGGATATTAAATCACGATAAACTCATCTTT. It encodes CAIGVNHRGPRLGWGILNHDKLIF.

This clone turned up a few times. TCRdb's protein, taken from a much larger clone, differs from this DNA's translation at residues 16 and 21, likely owing to a read error; the protein displayed comes from the DNA. This chain links TRDV1 with TRDJ1; 7 bases line up with TRDD3. Germline V gene lookup returns CDR1 TSWWSYY and CDR2 QGS. The CDR3 is 24 amino acids. The CDR3 spells CALGERAVRNLGLLGYTYTDELIF. The CDR3 DNA reads TGTGCTCTTGGGGAACGGGCGGTAAGGAACCTAGGCCTACTGGGGTATACTTACACCGATGAACTCATCTTT.

Comment on this clone: A far larger clone lies a single base away; this is likely a read error. The sample carries other DNA sequences with the same CDR3. This chain links TRDV1 with TRDJ1; D gene ambiguous. CDR3 length equals 16 residues. Germline values: CDR1 TSWWSYY, CDR2 QGS. This chain's CDR3 is CALGETRAAYTDKLIF. In nucleotides, the CDR3 is TGTGCTCTTGGGGAAACAAGGGCCGCGTACACCGATAAGCTCATCTTT.

This clone was found a few times. A far larger clone is just one base off, so this is likely a read error. Other nucleotide sequences in the sample specify the same CDR3. The J gene is TRDJ1, the V gene TRDV1, with 9 bases lining up with TRDD3. In the absence of a J gene in TCRdb, the DNA was matched to germline to assign it here. Germline V gene lookup returns CDR1 TSWWSYY and CDR2 QGS. V dropped 1 base and J dropped 0; count of bases not matched to a gene: 21. This CDR3 spans 22 amino acids. The CDR3 DNA is TGTGCTCTTGGGGAACGTTTAATCCTACGCCTTCTGGGGGATGAGTACACCGATAAACTCATCTTT. Encoded protein: CALGERLILRLLGDEYTDKLIF.

This clone was observed a handful of times. TCRdb pairs this DNA with a much larger clone's protein that differs at residue 11, likely a read error; the protein shown was translated from the DNA. This sequence joins TRDV2 and TRDJ1, with 12 bases lining up with TRDD3. Here the J gene came from matching the DNA to germline, since TCRdb omits it. The CDR3 is 18 residues long. CDR1 is GEAIGNYY, CDR2 EKD, per germline. Trimming took 3 bases from V and 1 from J; bases not matched to a gene: 11. For the CDR3, the DNA is TGTGCCTGTGACGCATTACTGGGGGATACTGCGGGCACCGATAAACTCATCTTT. Protein sequence: CACDALLGDTAGTDKLIF.

This clone was seen a few times. TCRdb records a much larger clone's protein for this DNA, with a difference at residue 6 that likely arises from a read error; the protein given is the translation of the DNA. J is TRDJ1 and V is TRDV2; a possible D gene is TRDD3 (5 bases). The J gene, left out of TCRdb, was set here by checking the DNA against germline. From germline, CDR1 is GEAIGNYY and CDR2 EKD. The CDR3 is 20 residues long. The V end lost 0 bases, the J end lost 0 bases, and 25 bases lay between the germline ends. CDR3 coding DNA: TGTGCCTGTGACACCGCGGGTACTGGTCCACTTGTTTCTTACACCGATAAACTCATCTTT. It encodes CACDTAGTGPLVSYTDKLIF.

This clone was recorded a few times. This DNA's translation and the protein TCRdb lists, from a much larger clone, do not match at residue 2, likely due to a read error; the protein shown is translated from the DNA. The chain recombines TRDV1 with TRDJ1; possibly TRDD3 for D (5 bases). The germline gives CDR1 TSWWSYY, CDR2 QGS. The CDR3 length is 18 residues. Here the CDR3 DNA reads TGTTCTCTTGGGGAAGTCTATCTCTACGACCTTTGGTCCGATAAACTCATCTTT. This codes for CSLGEVYLYDLWSDKLIF.